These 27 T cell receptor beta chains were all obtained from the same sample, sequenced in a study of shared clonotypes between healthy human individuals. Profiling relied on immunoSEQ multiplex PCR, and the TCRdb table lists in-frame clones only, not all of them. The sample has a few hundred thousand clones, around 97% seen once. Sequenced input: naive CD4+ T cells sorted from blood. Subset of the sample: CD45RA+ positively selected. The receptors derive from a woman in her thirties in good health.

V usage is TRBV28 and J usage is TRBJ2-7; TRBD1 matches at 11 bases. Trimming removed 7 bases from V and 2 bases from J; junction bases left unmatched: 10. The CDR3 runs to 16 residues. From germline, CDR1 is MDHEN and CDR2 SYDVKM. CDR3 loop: CASIPGGTGGTYEQYF. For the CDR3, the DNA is TGTGCCAGCATTCCGGGCGGGACAGGGGGTACCTACGAGCAGTACTTC.

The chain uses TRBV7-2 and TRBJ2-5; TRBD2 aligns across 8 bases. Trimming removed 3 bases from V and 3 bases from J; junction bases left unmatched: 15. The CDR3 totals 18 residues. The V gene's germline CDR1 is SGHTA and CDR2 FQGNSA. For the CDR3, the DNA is TGTGCCAGCAGCTTCGGTCGGGAGGGCCGCGGGCCCAAAGAGACCCAGTACTTC. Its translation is CASSFGREGRGPKETQYF. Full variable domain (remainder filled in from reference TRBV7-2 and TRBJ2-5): GAGVSQSPSNKVTEKGKDVELRCDPISGHTALYWYRQSLGQGLEFLIYFQGNSAPDKSGLPSDRFSAERTGGSVSTLTIQRTQQEDSAVYLCASSFGREGRGPKETQYFGPGTRLLVL.

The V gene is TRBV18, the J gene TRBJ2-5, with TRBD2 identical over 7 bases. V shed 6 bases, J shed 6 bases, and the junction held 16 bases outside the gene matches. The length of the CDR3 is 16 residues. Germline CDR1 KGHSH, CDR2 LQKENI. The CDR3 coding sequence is TGTGCCAGCTCCGGGGAGGGTAGCAGTCCCAAGAAGACCCAGTACTTC. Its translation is CASSGEGSSPKKTQYF. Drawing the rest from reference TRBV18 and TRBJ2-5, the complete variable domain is NAGVMQNPRHLVRRRGQEARLRCSPMKGHSHVYWYRQLPEEGLKFMVYLQKENIIDESGMPKERFSAEFPKEGPSILRIQQVVRGDSAAYFCASSGEGSSPKKTQYFGPGTRLLVL.

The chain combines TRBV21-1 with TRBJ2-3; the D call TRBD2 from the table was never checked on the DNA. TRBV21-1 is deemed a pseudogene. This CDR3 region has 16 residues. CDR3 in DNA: TGTGCCAGCAGCCAAAGACTAGCGGGAGCCACAGATACGCAGTATTTT. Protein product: CASSQRLAGATDTQYF.

The CDR3 region has the DNA TGTGCCAGCAGATCGGGAGCACAGCAGTTCTTC. Protein sequence: CASRSGAQQFF. V and J are TRBV6-5 and TRBJ2-1, with D maybe TRBD2 (6 bases). The germline V gene encodes CDR1 MNHEY and CDR2 SVGAGI. V was shortened by 6 bases and J by 11 bases, with 11 bases between the two germline ends. This CDR3 is built from 11 residues.

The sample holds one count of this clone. In nucleotides, the CDR3 is TGTGCCAGCAGCTTAGTAGCGGGCAGCTCCTACGAGCAGTACTTC. This gives the protein CASSLVAGSSYEQYF. This sequence joins TRBV7-2 and TRBJ2-7; 7 bases map to TRBD2. The V gene end was trimmed by 1 base and the J gene end by 0 bases; junction bases not matched to a gene: 3. CDR3 size: 15 residues. Germline CDR1 reads SGHTA; CDR2 reads FQGNSA.

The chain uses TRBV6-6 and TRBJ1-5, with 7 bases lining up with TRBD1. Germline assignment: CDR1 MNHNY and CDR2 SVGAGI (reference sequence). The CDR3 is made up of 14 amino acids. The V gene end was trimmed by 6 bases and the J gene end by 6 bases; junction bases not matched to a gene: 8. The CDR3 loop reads CASRTRDSSQPQHF. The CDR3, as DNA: TGTGCCAGCAGGACCAGGGACAGCTCTCAGCCCCAGCATTTT.

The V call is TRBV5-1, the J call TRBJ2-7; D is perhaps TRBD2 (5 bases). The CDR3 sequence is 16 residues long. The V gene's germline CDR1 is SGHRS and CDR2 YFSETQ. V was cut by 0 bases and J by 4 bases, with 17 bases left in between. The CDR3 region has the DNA TGCGCCAGCAGCTTGGCGCTGAGTAGCGCGAGTTACGAGCAGTACTTC. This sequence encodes CASSLALSSASYEQYF.

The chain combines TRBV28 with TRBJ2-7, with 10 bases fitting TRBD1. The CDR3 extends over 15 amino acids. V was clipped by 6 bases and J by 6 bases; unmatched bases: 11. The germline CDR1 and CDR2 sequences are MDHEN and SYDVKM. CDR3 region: CASRGTGTGDSEQYF. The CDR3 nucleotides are TGTGCCAGCAGGGGAACTGGGACAGGGGATTCCGAGCAGTACTTC.

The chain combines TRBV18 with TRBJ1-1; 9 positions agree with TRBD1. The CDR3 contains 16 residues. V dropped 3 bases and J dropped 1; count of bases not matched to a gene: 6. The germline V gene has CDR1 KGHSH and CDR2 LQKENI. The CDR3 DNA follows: TGTGCCAGCTCACCGTTACCGGGACAGGGGAACACTGAAGCTTTCTTT. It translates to CASSPLPGQGNTEAFF.

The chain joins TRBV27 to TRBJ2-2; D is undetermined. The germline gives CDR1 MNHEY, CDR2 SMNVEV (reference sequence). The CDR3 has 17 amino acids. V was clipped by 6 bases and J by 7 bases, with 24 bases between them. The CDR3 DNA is TGTGCCAGCAGAGTAAGGGTGACGGCCACAGCTCACGGGGAGCTGTTTTTT. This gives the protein CASRVRVTATAHGELFF.

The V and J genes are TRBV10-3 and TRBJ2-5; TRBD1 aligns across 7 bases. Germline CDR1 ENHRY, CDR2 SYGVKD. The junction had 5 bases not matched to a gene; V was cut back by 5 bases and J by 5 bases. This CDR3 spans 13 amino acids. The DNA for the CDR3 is TGTGCCATCAGTCGACAGGGTGGTGAGACCCAGTACTTC. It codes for CAISRQGGETQYF.

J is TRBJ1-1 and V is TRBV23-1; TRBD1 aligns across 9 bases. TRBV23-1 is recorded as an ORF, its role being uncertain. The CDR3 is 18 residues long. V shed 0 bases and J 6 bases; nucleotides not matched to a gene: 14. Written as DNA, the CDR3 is TGCGCCAGCAGTCAATCTGAGGAACAGGGGGCACCAGGGGCTGAAGCTTTCTTT. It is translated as CASSQSEEQGAPGAEAFF.

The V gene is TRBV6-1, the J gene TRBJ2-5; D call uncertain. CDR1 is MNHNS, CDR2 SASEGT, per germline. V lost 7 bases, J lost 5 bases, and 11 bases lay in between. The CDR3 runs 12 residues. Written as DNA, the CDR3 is TGTGCCAGCAATTTCCGCCTGGAGACCCAGTACTTC. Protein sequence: CASNFRLETQYF.

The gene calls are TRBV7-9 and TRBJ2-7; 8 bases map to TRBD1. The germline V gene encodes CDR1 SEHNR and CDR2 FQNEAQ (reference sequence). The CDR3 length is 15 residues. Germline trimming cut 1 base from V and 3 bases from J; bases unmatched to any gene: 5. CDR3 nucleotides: TGTGCCAGCAGCTTAGTCCCAGGGGGCTACTACGAGCAGTACTTC. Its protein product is CASSLVPGGYYEQYF. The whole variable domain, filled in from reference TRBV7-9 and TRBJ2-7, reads DTGVSQNPRHKITKRGQNVTFRCDPISEHNRLYWYRQTLGQGPEFLTYFQNEAQLEKSRLLSDRFSAERPKGSFSTLEIQRTEQGDSAMYLCASSLVPGGYYEQYFGPGTRLTVT.

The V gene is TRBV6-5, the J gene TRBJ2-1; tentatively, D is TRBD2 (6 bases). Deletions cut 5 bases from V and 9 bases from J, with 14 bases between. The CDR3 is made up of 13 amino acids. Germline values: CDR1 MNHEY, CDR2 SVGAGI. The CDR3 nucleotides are TGTGCCAGCAGTATGCGGCAGGGAGGTGAGCAGTTCTTC. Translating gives CASSMRQGGEQFF.

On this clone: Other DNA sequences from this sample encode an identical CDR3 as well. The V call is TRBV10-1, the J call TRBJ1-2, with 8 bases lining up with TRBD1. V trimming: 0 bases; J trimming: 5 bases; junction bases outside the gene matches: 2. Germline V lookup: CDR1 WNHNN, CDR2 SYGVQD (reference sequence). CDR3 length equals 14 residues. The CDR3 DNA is TGCGCCAGCAGTGAGTCCGGGACAGGTTATGGCTACACCTTC. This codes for CASSESGTGYGYTF.

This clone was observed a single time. In DNA, the CDR3 is TGTGCCAGCAGCTTAATTCCGGTAAATGAGCAGTTCTTC. Its protein product is CASSLIPVNEQFF. The chain is built from TRBV7-9 and TRBJ2-1; D not certain. CDR1 SEHNR and CDR2 FQNEAQ come from the germline V gene (reference sequence). Deletions cut 2 bases from V and 7 bases from J, with 9 bases between. The CDR3 runs 13 residues.

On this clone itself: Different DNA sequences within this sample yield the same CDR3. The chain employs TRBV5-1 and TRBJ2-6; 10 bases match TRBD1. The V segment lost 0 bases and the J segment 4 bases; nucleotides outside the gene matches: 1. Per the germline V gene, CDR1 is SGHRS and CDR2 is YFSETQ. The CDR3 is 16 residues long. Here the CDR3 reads CASSLGQGAGANVLTF. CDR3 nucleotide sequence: TGCGCCAGCAGCTTGGGACAGGGGGCCGGGGCCAACGTCCTGACTTTC.

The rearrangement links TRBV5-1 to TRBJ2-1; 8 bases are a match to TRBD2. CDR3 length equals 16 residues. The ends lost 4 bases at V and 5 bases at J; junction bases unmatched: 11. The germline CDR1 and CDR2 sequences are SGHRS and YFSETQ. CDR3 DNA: TGCGCCAGCAGCCCGGTCGGCCTAGCGGGCCACAATGAGCAGTTCTTC. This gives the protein CASSPVGLAGHNEQFF.

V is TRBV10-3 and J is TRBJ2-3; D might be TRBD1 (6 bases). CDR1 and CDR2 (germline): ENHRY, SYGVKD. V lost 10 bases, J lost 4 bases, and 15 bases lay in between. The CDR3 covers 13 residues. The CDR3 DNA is TGTGCCAGCAGCTCAGAGGGGGCAGATACGCAGTATTTT. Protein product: CASSSEGADTQYF.

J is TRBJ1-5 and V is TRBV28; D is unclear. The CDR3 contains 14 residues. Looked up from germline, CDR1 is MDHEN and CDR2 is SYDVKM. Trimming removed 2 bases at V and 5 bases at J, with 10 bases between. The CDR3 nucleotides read TGTGCCAGCAGTTTACCGTCGCCGGATCAGCCCCAGCATTTT. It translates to CASSLPSPDQPQHF.

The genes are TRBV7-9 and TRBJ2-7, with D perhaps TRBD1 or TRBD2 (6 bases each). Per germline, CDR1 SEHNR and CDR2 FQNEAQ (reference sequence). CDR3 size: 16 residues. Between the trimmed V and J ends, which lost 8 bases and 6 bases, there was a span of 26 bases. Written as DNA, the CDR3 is TGTGCCAGCTCCAGACCCGGGGGCGGAATAGAGGCCGAGCAGTACTTC. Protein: CASSRPGGGIEAEQYF.

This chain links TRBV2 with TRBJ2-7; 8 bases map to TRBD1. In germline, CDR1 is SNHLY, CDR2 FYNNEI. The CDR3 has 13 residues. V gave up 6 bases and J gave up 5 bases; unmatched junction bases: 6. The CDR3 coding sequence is TGTGCCAGCAGCCTGACAGGGGAGAACGAGCAGTACTTC. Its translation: CASSLTGENEQYF.

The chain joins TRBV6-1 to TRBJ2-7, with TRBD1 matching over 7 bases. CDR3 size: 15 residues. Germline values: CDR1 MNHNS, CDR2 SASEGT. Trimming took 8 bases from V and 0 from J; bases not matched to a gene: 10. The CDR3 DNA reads TGTGCCAGCTGGGACAGACAGGCAATCTCCTACGAGCAGTACTTC. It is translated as CASWDRQAISYEQYF.

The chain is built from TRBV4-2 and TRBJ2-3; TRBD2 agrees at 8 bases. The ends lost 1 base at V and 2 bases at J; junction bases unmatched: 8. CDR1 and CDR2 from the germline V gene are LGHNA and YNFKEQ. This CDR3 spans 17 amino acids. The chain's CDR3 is CASSQVSEREITDTQYF. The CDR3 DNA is TGTGCCAGCAGCCAAGTATCGGAGCGGGAGATCACAGATACGCAGTATTTT.

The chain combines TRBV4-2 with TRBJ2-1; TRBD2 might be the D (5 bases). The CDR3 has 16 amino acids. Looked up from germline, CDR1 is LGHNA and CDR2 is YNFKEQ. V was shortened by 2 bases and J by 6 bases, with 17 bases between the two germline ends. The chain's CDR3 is CASSQLAGGVGNEQFF. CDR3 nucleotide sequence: TGTGCCAGCAGCCAACTGGCGGGTGGGGTGGGCAATGAGCAGTTCTTC.